This T cell receptor beta chain was observed in a study of human T cells and chemical hapten exposure (TCRdb year 2021). Regarding the research as a whole: For sensitization, 2% DPC in acetone was applied to a 2 cm by 2 cm area of upper inner arm skin. Patients additionally received weekly therapeutic DPC doses to the scalp throughout the approximately 24-week study period. Most of the patients in the cohort were female, and the cohort covered alopecia areata with under or over 50% scalp involvement, alopecia totalis and alopecia universalis. The study tracked peripheral blood TCR repertoire changes in vivo during primary and secondary sensitization to the hapten diphenylcyclopropenone (DPC) in alopecia patients. Libraries were pooled for sequencing, and per-sample TCR yields varied mainly because of small differences in library volumes within the pool. For TCR sequencing, blood came from about 28 alopecia patients at anywhere from one to four time points (pre-sensitization, 2, 6 and 24 weeks). Patch testing was done on the upper back using Finn chambers containing 0.01% DPC, and results were scored after 6 days according to International Contact Dermatitis Research Group standards. Blood was sampled from patients pre-sensitization (week 0) and at 2, 6 and about 24 weeks after DPC sensitization. Overall study results and their limits: Patch test score correlated positively with the number of PT1 expanded TCRs, reaching significance at thresholds 8, 16 and 32 but not at 4. Compared with pre-sensitization or healthy control sets, expanded TCRs formed significantly more large CDR3 similarity clusters, which is consistent with antigen-driven responses. DPC sensitization did not change how many TCRs were above 1 in 1000 frequency, and no evidence was found of alterations in global repertoire structure. Alopecia, a presumed autoimmune disease, was present in all patients, so the immune response of the patients might differ from that of healthy individuals. After repeated subsampling, the strength of the expansion versus patch-test correlation and the threshold at which it became significant changed.

The CDR3 sequence holds 12 residues, the cysteine and phenylalanine included. The entry retains the CDR3 DNA only, 36 bases that are in frame from base 1. The germline V gene gives CDR1 as SGHDT and CDR2 as YYEEEE. The library was obtained by RACE. Reads for this sample came from a NextSeq 500. Library preparation attached unique molecular identifiers to individual cDNA molecules for quantitative, reproducible TCR counting. From each blood RNA sample, both TCR alpha and TCR beta chains were sequenced. As for how the authors treated the data: A median of roughly 99,000 TCRs per sample was observed, with a range of about 20,000 to 750,000. V, J and CDR3 annotation of the TCR reads was performed with the Decombinator software suite. To make PS versus PT1 abundance plots, every sample was subsampled to the same number of TCRs (28,000). TCRs were defined as expanded if absent before sensitization and observed at least eight times at the 2-week time point. TCRdb handled the public reads itself, with Q25 trimming in fastp and clone calling in MiXCR, and kept productive beta chains. Rows with a matching CDR3 protein are joined into one entry that keeps the most common DNA and genes. The V and J calls follow TCRdb's processing rather than the paper's. The sample table holds some 200,000 distinct CDR3 sequences, of which almost 30% were seen once. Approximately 3% of the sample goes to the ten largest clones.

On this clonotype: The antigen this receptor binds is unknown. One end of the junction does not line up with germline, which may come from a read error.

The time point label corresponds to: pre-sensitization, week 0. The treatment or condition label here, explained by the study, means: therapeutic diphenylcyclopropenone sensitization with weekly scalp DPC. At every patch-test visit, the blood draw took place before the patch test was put on. Patients were eligible if aged 18 to 70, diagnosed with alopecia and judged suitable for DPC therapy, and pregnant patients were excluded. Total RNA was extracted from unfractionated whole blood that had been collected in Tempus Blood RNA tubes. This receptor chain uses TRBV5-6 and TRBJ1-1, with the D gene uncertain. This TCR was recovered from a woman aged 25 to 39 with alopecia areata. Some clones in this sample may be carry-over from other donors' samples. Specimen: whole blood, collected in connection with sensitization to the hapten diphenylcyclopropenone (DPC). The CDR3 protein: CASSLPEGPRRF. In nucleotides, the sequence is TGTGCCAGCAGCTTACCAGAGGGCCCCCGGAGGTTT.